The 10 T cell receptor beta chains in this list originate from one sample, sequenced in a study of cytomegalovirus exposure and HLA in healthy donors. 60 Vbeta and 13 Jbeta primers were used in PCR. TCRdb keeps only in-frame clones here, not all; method: immunoSEQ multiplex PCR. The sample lists roughly 180,000 clones; under 80% were seen once. Sequenced input: PBMCs. Source of these receptors: a woman in her forties or fifties in good health and CMV-seropositive.

This clone has just a few counts. The rearrangement uses TRBV6-5 and TRBJ2-5; 12 bases are shared with TRBD2. CDR1 and CDR2 from the germline V gene are MNHEY and SVGAGI. V shed 4 bases, J shed 4 bases, and the junction held 4 bases outside the gene matches. CDR3 length equals 15 residues. CDR3 sequence reads: CASSSLAGGLETQYF. The CDR3 DNA follows: TGTGCCAGCAGTTCCCTAGCGGGGGGGCTAGAGACCCAGTACTTC.

V and J are TRBV30 and TRBJ2-5, with 11 bases identical to TRBD1. Trimming cost V 3 bases and J 6 bases; bases outside gene matches: 9. The CDR3 extends over 15 amino acids. The germline V gene has CDR1 GTSNPN and CDR2 SVGIG (reference sequence). CDR3 region: CAWSGDRGGGKTQYF. The CDR3 nucleotides read TGTGCCTGGAGCGGGGACAGGGGGGGTGGAAAGACCCAGTACTTC. Full variable domain (rest looked up from reference TRBV30 and TRBJ2-5): SQTIHQWPATLVQPVGSPLSLECTVEGTSNPNLYWYRQAAGRGLQLLFYSVGIGQISSEVPQNLSASRPQDRQFILSSKKLLLSDSGFYLCAWSGDRGGGKTQYFGPGTRLLVL.

This chain uses TRBV2 with TRBJ2-7; D uncertain. Per the germline V gene, CDR1 is SNHLY and CDR2 is FYNNEI. V lost 4 bases, J lost 0 bases, and 10 bases lay in between. The CDR3 is made up of 14 amino acids. The CDR3: CASSGRDNSYEQYF. Here the CDR3 DNA reads TGTGCCAGCAGTGGTCGAGACAACTCCTACGAGCAGTACTTC.

This clone was detected only once. The V and J genes are TRBV19 and TRBJ1-6; a weak D match, TRBD1 (6 bases). Germline assignment: CDR1 LNHDA and CDR2 SQIVND (reference sequence). Trimming took off 10 bases at V and 10 bases at J, with 29 bases between the two ends. The CDR3 has 17 residues. This chain's CDR3 is CATGAYIETGPGSPLHF. DNA for the CDR3: TGTGCCACAGGGGCCTATATAGAGACAGGTCCGGGATCACCCCTCCACTTT.

The V gene is TRBV2, the J gene TRBJ2-1; tentative D call: TRBD1 (6 bases). V shed 8 bases and J shed 4 bases, with 12 bases lying between them. The CDR3 sequence is 13 residues long. Germline CDR1 reads SNHLY; CDR2 reads FYNNEI. CDR3 coding DNA: TGTGCCAGCGGAGGACAGAGATACAATGAGCAGTTCTTC. It codes for CASGGQRYNEQFF.

This clone has just a few counts. V gene TRBV30 combines with J gene TRBJ1-1, with 7 positions matching TRBD1. V lost 5 bases, J lost 3 bases, and 30 bases stayed unmatched. This CDR3 spans 21 amino acids. Per germline, CDR1 GTSNPN and CDR2 SVGIG (reference sequence). CDR3 sequence: CAWETPPRYGGGATKDTEAFF. CDR3 DNA sequence: TGTGCCTGGGAAACCCCGCCCAGGTACGGAGGGGGCGCGACAAAGGACACTGAAGCTTTCTTT.

The rearrangement uses TRBV2 and TRBJ1-4; 8 positions match TRBD1. V gave up 5 bases and J gave up 8 bases; unmatched junction bases: 10. CDR1 is SNHLY, CDR2 FYNNEI, per germline. This CDR3 region has 15 residues. The CDR3 region has the DNA TGTGCCAGCAGTTTAAGGGCAGGGGGCGGGGAAAAACTGTTTTTT. This encodes CASSLRAGGGEKLFF.

This chain uses TRBV19 with TRBJ1-2; 7 bases map to TRBD1. The CDR3 has 15 amino acids. V lost 5 bases, J lost 3 bases, and 9 bases stayed unmatched. Germline lookup yields CDR1 LNHDA and CDR2 SQIVND (reference sequence). The CDR3 region is CASSPDRSGYYGYTF. The CDR3 nucleotides read TGTGCCAGTAGTCCGGACAGGTCTGGATACTATGGCTACACCTTC.

In nucleotides, the CDR3 is TGTGCCAGCAGTGAACGAAGCGGGGTCAGCACAGATACGCAGTATTTT. Its protein product is CASSERSGVSTDTQYF. This chain connects TRBV6-1 to TRBJ2-3; the match to TRBD2 covers 7 bases. This CDR3 comprises 16 residues. CDR1 is MNHNS, CDR2 SASEGT, per germline. The J segment lost 0 bases and the V segment lost 2 bases, leaving 5 bases of the junction unmatched.

This chain links TRBV5-1 with TRBJ2-7, with a tentative D call TRBD2 (6 bases). Trimming left V 2 bases short and J 4 bases short, with 10 bases between. The germline V gene encodes CDR1 SGHRS and CDR2 YFSETQ. This CDR3 region has 13 residues. CDR3 sequence reads: CASSFLAEYEQYF. The CDR3 bases are TGCGCCAGCAGCTTCTTAGCGGAATACGAGCAGTACTTC.